This TCR beta chain was sequenced during a study of cytomegalovirus exposure and HLA in healthy donors. Study results and limitations: Specific recognition of CMV antigens was confirmed in vitro for a few chains (all CMV-associated). A later analysis found TCR association rates differed by HLA locus, highest for DRB1 and lowest for HLA-C. As immune exposure information, only CMV serostatus was available.

Regarding donors, all were healthy bone marrow donors. Primers for the PCR totalled 60 Vbeta and 13 Jbeta. Generated by immunoSEQ multiplex PCR, the TCRdb table keeps only in-frame clones and is missing some. The sample has some 190,000 clones; about three quarters are singletons. Germline values: CDR1 SGHAT, CDR2 FQNNGV. CDR3 size: 14 residues. Concerning this clone itself: Its target is unknown.

This chain links TRBV11-2 with TRBJ2-7; 8 bases match TRBD1. The origin of this receptor is a young man in good health and CMV-seronegative. The sample comprised PBMCs. The CDR3 here is CATKKRTGKHEQYF. In DNA, the CDR3 is TGTGCAACCAAAAAGAGGACAGGGAAACACGAGCAGTACTTC.